The rows below give T cell receptor beta chains drawn from one sample of a study of somatic mutations in cytotoxic T cells in rheumatoid arthritis. The data were produced by immunoSEQ multiplex PCR, yet TCRdb's version contains in-frame clones alone and is incomplete. The sample includes approximately 3,200 clones, 70% to 85% of them seen just once. Sequencing input: CD8+ T cells sorted from blood. All receptors derive from a man aged 40-50 years with rheumatoid arthritis. CDR3s include the opening cysteine and the closing phenylalanine or tryptophan. The D gene is left open where the match is weak. Some rows have no size entry. The others give once, few or many, or a class for an expanded clone.

j_gene,d_gene,v_gene,abundance,CDR3nt,CDR3aa
TRBJ1-5,TRBD1,TRBV11-2,-,TGTGCCAGCAGCGCCAGACAGGGGAGTGATCAGCCCCAGCATTTT,CASSARQGSDQPQHF
TRBJ1-1,-,TRBV2,-,TGTGCCAGCAGTGAACGAGAGCAGGAAGACACTGAAGCTTTCTTT,CASSEREQEDTEAFF
TRBJ2-5,TRBD2,TRBV5-4,few,TGCGCCAGCAGCCAAAGCGGGAGCGGGAGCGAGGAGACCCAGTACTTC,CASSQSGSGSEETQYF
TRBJ2-3,TRBD2,TRBV27,-,TGTGCCAGCAGTCAGGGACTAGCGGGACTCACAGATACGCAGTATTTT,CASSQGLAGLTDTQYF
TRBJ1-1,-,TRBV4-2,-,TGTGCCAGCAGCCACCTCGAGGGGAACACTGAAGCTTTCTTT,CASSHLEGNTEAFF
TRBJ2-7,-,TRBV4-1,once,TGCGCCAGCAGCCACGGGGAGGCCGCCTCCTACGAGCAGTACTTC,CASSHGEAASYEQYF
TRBJ2-7,TRBD2,TRBV19,-,TGTGCCAGTATGGTGGCTAGCGGAAGCTACGAGCAGTACTTC,CASMVASGSYEQYF
TRBJ2-1,-,TRBV4-3,-,TGCGCCAGCAGCCAGCTCCTAGCGAGCTCCTACAATGAGCAGTTCTTC,CASSQLLASSYNEQFF
TRBJ2-1,TRBD2,TRBV7-3,-,TGTGCCAGCAGCTTCGATAGCGGGAGCGTCTACAATGAGCAGTTCTTC,CASSFDSGSVYNEQFF
TRBJ1-2,TRBD1,TRBV7-9,-,TGTGCCAGCAGCGGAAGGGACAGGGGGCACGGCTACACCTTC,CASSGRDRGHGYTF
TRBJ2-3,TRBD2,TRBV5-4,-,TGTGCCAGCAGCTGGAAGCGGGAGCGGGTAGATACGCAGTATTTT,CASSWKRERVDTQYF
TRBJ2-1,TRBD1,TRBV6-1,-,TGTGCCAGCAGTGAAAGTGACGGGACAGGGGGCAATGAGCAGTTCTTC,CASSESDGTGGNEQFF
TRBJ1-1,-,TRBV19,once,TGTGCCACCGCCCGGACTATGAACACTGAAGCTTTCTTT,CATARTMNTEAFF
TRBJ2-7,TRBD1,TRBV2,-,TGTGCCAGCAGAGCAACAGGGGCCAGCTCCTACGAGCAGTACTTC,CASRATGASSYEQYF
TRBJ2-1,-,TRBV27,once,TGTGCCAGCACCCCGGGGTCTCCTCTTTACTCCTACAATGAGCAGTTCTTC,CASTPGSPLYSYNEQFF
TRBJ1-4,-,TRBV4-2,-,TGTGCCAGCAGCCTTGGGGGGGTTCCTACAACTAATGAAAAACTGTTTTTT,CASSLGGVPTTNEKLFF
TRBJ1-5,TRBD1,TRBV2,-,TGTGCCAGCAGTGAAGAACAGGGGGCTCAGCCCCAGCATTTT,CASSEEQGAQPQHF
TRBJ1-5,TRBD1,TRBV19,-,TGTGCCAGTAACCACCGGGACAGGGACAATCAGCCCCAGCATTTT,CASNHRDRDNQPQHF
TRBJ2-5,-,TRBV5-1,-,TGCGCCAGCAGCTTGGCCGGTCAAGAGGCCCAGTACTTC,CASSLAGQEAQYF
TRBJ2-7,-,TRBV7-9,-,TGTGCCAGCAGCCCAGGGGCCTACGAGCAGTACTTC,CASSPGAYEQYF
TRBJ1-2,-,TRBV27,-,TGTGCCAGCAGTTTATTTTTCGCAGGCAGCTATGGCTACACCTTC,CASSLFFAGSYGYTF
TRBJ2-2,-,TRBV30,-,TGTGCCTGGAGTGTAAAAAGTCGGGAGACCGGGGAGCTGTTTTTT,CAWSVKSRETGELFF
TRBJ2-7,-,TRBV2,-,TGTGCCAGCAGATGGACAGTTGGTTACGAGCAGTACTTC,CASRWTVGYEQYF
TRBJ2-1,-,TRBV27,-,TGTGCCAGCAGCCGGGGCTCCTACAATGAGCAGTTCTTC,CASSRGSYNEQFF
TRBJ1-4,-,TRBV6-1,-,TGTGCCAGCTCCCAACACGCAGCGATTAATGAAAAACTGTTTTTT,CASSQHAAINEKLFF
TRBJ2-2,TRBD1,TRBV5-4,few,TGTGCCAGCAGCTCAGGGGGCCGGGGAGCTGTTTTT,CASSSGGRGAVF
TRBJ1-5,-,TRBV9,-,TGTGCCAGCAGCGAGGGGGGGGATCATCAGCCCCAGCATTTT,CASSEGGDHQPQHF
TRBJ2-1,TRBD2,TRBV14,-,TGTGCCAGCAGCCAAGTGACGGGAGGGTACAATGAGCAGTTCTTC,CASSQVTGGYNEQFF
TRBJ2-3,TRBD2,TRBV27,-,TGTGCCAGCAGTCCAGGACTAGCGCTCGGTACGCAGTATTTT,CASSPGLALGTQYF
TRBJ2-7,-,TRBV11-1,-,TGTGCCAGCAGCTACCGAGGGAACACCTACGAGCAGTACTTC,CASSYRGNTYEQYF
TRBJ2-2,-,TRBV6-4,-,TGTGCCAGCAGTGAGCGGGACACCGGGGAGCTGTTTTTT,CASSERDTGELFF
TRBJ2-3,TRBD1,TRBV9,few,TGTGCCAGCAGCAAACAGGGGCGTCCCTCAGATACGCAGTATTTT,CASSKQGRPSDTQYF
TRBJ2-7,-,TRBV4-3,few,TGCGCCAGCAGCCAATCTTATTACGGGAGCTACGAGCAGTACTTC,CASSQSYYGSYEQYF
TRBJ1-1,-,TRBV27,-,TGTGCCAGCAGCCCGGGGAACACTGAAGCTTTCTTT,CASSPGNTEAFF
TRBJ1-1,-,TRBV27,-,TGTGCCAGCAGCGGAGCGGGGGGCGCGAACACTGAAGCTTTCTTT,CASSGAGGANTEAFF
TRBJ2-2,TRBD1,TRBV6-4,-,TGTGCCAGCAGTACCGCAGGGGGCACCGGGGAGCTGTTTTTT,CASSTAGGTGELFF
TRBJ2-7,-,TRBV7-7,-,TGTGCCAGCAGCTATCAGTCAGGATACGAGCAGTACTTC,CASSYQSGYEQYF